The rows below give T cell receptor beta chains drawn from one sample of a study of T cells in Graves' hyperthyroidism and ophthalmopathy. TCRdb reprocessed the multiplex PCR reads with MiXCR, giving one entry per CDR3 protein. The table includes about 360,000 distinct CDR3 sequences, roughly 13% detected once. The sequenced sample was blood. The receptors originated from a woman aged 18-29 years with Graves' hyperthyroidism. Both conserved end residues are part of each CDR3. D genes are given only for firm matches. For some rows the clone size is stated as once, few or many, or as a class when expanded; others skip it.

J gene,clone size,V gene,D gene,CDR3 DNA,CDR3 protein
TRBJ2-4,-,TRBV12-3/TRBV12-4,-,TGTGCCAGCAGCCCTTCCCTAGCAGGCATTCAGTACTTC,CASSPSLAGIQYF
TRBJ2-3,-,TRBV19,-,TGTGCCAGTTCTGAGGCAGATACGCAGTATTTT,CASSEADTQYF
TRBJ1-1,-,TRBV20-1,TRBD1,TGCAGTGCTCCCCGAGACAGGGGAATATCGGGTAGTACTGAAGTTTTCTTT,CSAPRDRGISGSTEVFF
TRBJ2-2,-,TRBV2,-,TGTGCCAGCAGTCTGGGGAATCCCGGGGAGCTGTTTTTT,CASSLGNPGELFF
TRBJ2-3,few,TRBV7-8,-,TGTGCCAGCAGCTCCCCCTACAGGGATAGCACAGATACGCAGTATTTT,CASSSPYRDSTDTQYF
TRBJ2-7,-,TRBV7-3,-,TGTGCCAGCAGCTTCTCCGGGACTCTAGAAAGACTCGGGCAGTACTTC,CASSFSGTLERLGQYF
TRBJ2-5,-,TRBV20-1,-,TGCAGTGCTTTCGGCCATGAGACCGCTCGAGGGGGGACCCAGTACTTC,CSAFGHETARGGTQYF
TRBJ1-2,-,TRBV27,-,TGTGCCAGCAGTTTAAGGGGTGGGAGGCCGGGCTACACCTTC,CASSLRGGRPGYTF
TRBJ2-2,many,TRBV24-1,-,TGTGCCACCAGTGATTCCCCCGTTACGAACACCGGGGAGCTGTTTTTT,CATSDSPVTNTGELFF
TRBJ2-1,many,TRBV3-1,TRBD2,TGTGCCAGCAGCCAAGATGGGACTAGCGGGGGCCACAATGAGCAGTTCTTC,CASSQDGTSGGHNEQFF
TRBJ2-5,-,TRBV30,TRBD2,TGTGCCTGGAGTCTGACGGGGGGGCGAGAGACCCAGTACTTC,CAWSLTGGRETQYF
TRBJ1-1,many,TRBV11-2,-,TGTGCCAGCAGAACGGGCACTGAAGCTTTCTTT,CASRTGTEAFF
TRBJ1-6,-,TRBV24-1,-,TGTGCCAGCAGTACTACGTCACCCCTCCACTTT,CASSTTSPLHF
TRBJ2-1,few,TRBV5-5,TRBD1,TGTGCCAGCAGCGGAAACAGGGGAAGCCCCCGGGACTACAATGAGCAGTTCTTC,CASSGNRGSPRDYNEQFF
TRBJ1-3,few,TRBV18,TRBD1,TGTGCCAGCTCACCTTGGACAGGGCATTCCTCTGGAAACACCATATATTTT,CASSPWTGHSSGNTIYF
TRBJ1-5,many,TRBV28,-,TGTGCCAGCAGTCCACAGGGTATAGAATTTCGGCCCCAGCATTTT,CASSPQGIEFRPQHF
TRBJ1-3,many,TRBV28,-,TGTGCCAGCAACACTGGGGGGAGATCCGGAAACACCATATATTTT,CASNTGGRSGNTIYF
TRBJ1-1,few,TRBV5-5,TRBD1,TGTGCCAGCAGCTTTAGAGGGACAGGGGTTTCGGAGACTGAAGCTTTCTTT,CASSFRGTGVSETEAFF
TRBJ1-6,many,TRBV28,-,TGTGCCAGCAGTGGGCCCAGAGCATATAATTCACCCCTCCACTTT,CASSGPRAYNSPLHF
TRBJ2-3,many,TRBV3-1,-,TGTGCCAGCAGCCAAGAAAACGCGGGTAGAAACACAGATACGCAGTATTTT,CASSQENAGRNTDTQYF
TRBJ2-5,many,TRBV7-8,-,TGTGCCAGCAGCTGGGGACGCCCCATGGGGGAGACCCAGTACTTC,CASSWGRPMGETQYF
TRBJ2-1,many,TRBV20-1,TRBD2,TGCAGTTCCATAGCGGGGGGCTCCTACAATGAGCAGTTCTTC,CSSIAGGSYNEQFF
TRBJ2-1,many,TRBV24-1,-,TGTGCCACCAGTGACGACAGTCCGAGCTCCTACAATGAGCAGTTCTTC,CATSDDSPSSYNEQFF
TRBJ2-1,many,TRBV6-2/TRBV6-3,TRBD1,TGTGCCAGCAAAACGACAGGGTTGGGTGAGCAGTTCTTC,CASKTTGLGEQFF
TRBJ2-5,-,TRBV18,-,TGTGCCAGCTCACCACCACTCCAAGAGACCCAGTACTTC,CASSPPLQETQYF
TRBJ2-5,few,TRBV6-2/TRBV6-3,-,TGTGCCAGCAGCCCATGGGGGATCCAAGAGACCCAGTACTTC,CASSPWGIQETQYF
TRBJ2-7,many,TRBV20-1,TRBD2,TGCAGTGCGGCGGGAGAGAACGAGCAGTACTTC,CSAAGENEQYF
TRBJ2-7,many,TRBV4-1,TRBD1,TGCGCCAGCAGCCCGTCACCGACAGGGTATACCTACGAGCAGTACTTC,CASSPSPTGYTYEQYF
TRBJ1-1,-,TRBV29-1,-,TGCAGCGTTAAAGGGGTGGCTGAAGCTTTCTTT,CSVKGVAEAFF
TRBJ1-4,many,TRBV4-2,-,TGTGCCAGCAGCCAGGACACAGGGCTAGCAACTAATGAAAAACTGTTTTTT,CASSQDTGLATNEKLFF
TRBJ2-3,many,TRBV12-3/TRBV12-4,-,TGTGCCAGCAAAGTCTTACTCCGTGGAGATACGCAGTATTTT,CASKVLLRGDTQYF
TRBJ1-1,many,TRBV7-9,-,TGTGCCAGCAGCTTGGAGAGTTCGACTGAAGCTTTCTTT,CASSLESSTEAFF
TRBJ1-6,few,TRBV5-8,TRBD1,TGTGCCAGCAGCGCCAACCTACCGGGACAGTTTAATTCACCCCTCCACTTT,CASSANLPGQFNSPLHF
TRBJ2-7,many,TRBV5-8,-,TGTGCCAGCAGCTTGGGAGGGTTAGAGTCCTACGAGCAGTACTTC,CASSLGGLESYEQYF
TRBJ1-1,-,TRBV7-2,TRBD1,TGTGCCAGCAGCCCGGGACAGGGTTCCCTGAACACTGAAGCTTTCTTT,CASSPGQGSLNTEAFF
TRBJ2-3,once,TRBV11-2,TRBD2,TGTGCCAGCAGGGGACTAGCGGGAGGAACGTCAGATACGCAGTATTTT,CASRGLAGGTSDTQYF
TRBJ2-7,many,TRBV20-1,-,TGCAGTGCTGGCCATGGGGTAGGTCGAGCCTACGAGCAGTACTTC,CSAGHGVGRAYEQYF
TRBJ2-1,-,TRBV7-8,-,TGTGCCAGCAGCTCCCACGACAACCCGTGGTACAATGAGCAGTTCTTC,CASSSHDNPWYNEQFF